This T cell receptor (beta chain) was observed in a study of blood T cell repertoires in COVID-19. Study in general: Samples taken during acute and convalescent COVID-19 were collected in the United States, Italy and Spain. From T cells, B-cell-depleted T cells, or PBMCs came the material, which was cDNA or gDNA.

Germline loops: CDR1 SGHVS, CDR2 FQNEAQ. V lost 1 base and J lost 6, with 7 bases in between. CDR3 length: 13 amino acids. It was during active infection that Seattle patients were enrolled and then longitudinally followed. Study processing details: Researchers report that nucleated cell counts were estimated from reference gene primer amplification. Generated by immunoSEQ multiplex PCR, the TCRdb table keeps only in-frame clones and is missing some. The DNA gave D and trimming, while V, J and clone size come from that table. The repertoire holds roughly 200,000 clones, with around 84% as singletons. This receptor was identified in a woman of 80 years or more with COVID-19, enrolled during active disease. The sample taken for sequencing was peripheral blood. The J gene is TRBJ1-5, the V gene TRBV7-8; D remains unclear. The CDR3 DNA reads as TGTGCCAGCAGCTTAGGCGGTGGTCAGCCCCAGCATTTT. This encodes CASSLGGGQPQHF.